This T cell receptor (beta chain) originates from a study of pediatric ulcerative colitis. Looking at the study overall: Most patients had pancolitis, and two had left-sided colitis.

Libraries were prepared by immunoSEQ multiplex PCR; TCRdb keeps only in-frame clonotypes and omits some of them. In the table there are roughly 64,000 clones, roughly nine tenths of which are singletons. This CDR3 spans 14 amino acids. V shed 2 bases and J shed 8 bases, with 15 bases lying between them. Germline CDR1 is ENHRY and CDR2 is SYGVKD. Study-level points and caveats: Clonal expansions reduced rectal repertoire diversity in acute severe colitis. Compared with controls, ulcerative colitis showed greater blood-rectum clone sharing.

Regarding this clone: No antigen is known for it.

No immunosuppressive drugs were given to ulcerative colitis patients before diagnostic colonoscopy. This clonotype was obtained from a boy aged 5 to 17 with severe ulcerative colitis. The source material was blood. V is TRBV10-3 and J is TRBJ1-1; D might be TRBD1 (5 bases). CDR3 nucleotides: TGTGCCATCAGTGAGGCGGGGGGTACTATCGAAGCTTTCTTT. This gives the protein CAISEAGGTIEAFF.